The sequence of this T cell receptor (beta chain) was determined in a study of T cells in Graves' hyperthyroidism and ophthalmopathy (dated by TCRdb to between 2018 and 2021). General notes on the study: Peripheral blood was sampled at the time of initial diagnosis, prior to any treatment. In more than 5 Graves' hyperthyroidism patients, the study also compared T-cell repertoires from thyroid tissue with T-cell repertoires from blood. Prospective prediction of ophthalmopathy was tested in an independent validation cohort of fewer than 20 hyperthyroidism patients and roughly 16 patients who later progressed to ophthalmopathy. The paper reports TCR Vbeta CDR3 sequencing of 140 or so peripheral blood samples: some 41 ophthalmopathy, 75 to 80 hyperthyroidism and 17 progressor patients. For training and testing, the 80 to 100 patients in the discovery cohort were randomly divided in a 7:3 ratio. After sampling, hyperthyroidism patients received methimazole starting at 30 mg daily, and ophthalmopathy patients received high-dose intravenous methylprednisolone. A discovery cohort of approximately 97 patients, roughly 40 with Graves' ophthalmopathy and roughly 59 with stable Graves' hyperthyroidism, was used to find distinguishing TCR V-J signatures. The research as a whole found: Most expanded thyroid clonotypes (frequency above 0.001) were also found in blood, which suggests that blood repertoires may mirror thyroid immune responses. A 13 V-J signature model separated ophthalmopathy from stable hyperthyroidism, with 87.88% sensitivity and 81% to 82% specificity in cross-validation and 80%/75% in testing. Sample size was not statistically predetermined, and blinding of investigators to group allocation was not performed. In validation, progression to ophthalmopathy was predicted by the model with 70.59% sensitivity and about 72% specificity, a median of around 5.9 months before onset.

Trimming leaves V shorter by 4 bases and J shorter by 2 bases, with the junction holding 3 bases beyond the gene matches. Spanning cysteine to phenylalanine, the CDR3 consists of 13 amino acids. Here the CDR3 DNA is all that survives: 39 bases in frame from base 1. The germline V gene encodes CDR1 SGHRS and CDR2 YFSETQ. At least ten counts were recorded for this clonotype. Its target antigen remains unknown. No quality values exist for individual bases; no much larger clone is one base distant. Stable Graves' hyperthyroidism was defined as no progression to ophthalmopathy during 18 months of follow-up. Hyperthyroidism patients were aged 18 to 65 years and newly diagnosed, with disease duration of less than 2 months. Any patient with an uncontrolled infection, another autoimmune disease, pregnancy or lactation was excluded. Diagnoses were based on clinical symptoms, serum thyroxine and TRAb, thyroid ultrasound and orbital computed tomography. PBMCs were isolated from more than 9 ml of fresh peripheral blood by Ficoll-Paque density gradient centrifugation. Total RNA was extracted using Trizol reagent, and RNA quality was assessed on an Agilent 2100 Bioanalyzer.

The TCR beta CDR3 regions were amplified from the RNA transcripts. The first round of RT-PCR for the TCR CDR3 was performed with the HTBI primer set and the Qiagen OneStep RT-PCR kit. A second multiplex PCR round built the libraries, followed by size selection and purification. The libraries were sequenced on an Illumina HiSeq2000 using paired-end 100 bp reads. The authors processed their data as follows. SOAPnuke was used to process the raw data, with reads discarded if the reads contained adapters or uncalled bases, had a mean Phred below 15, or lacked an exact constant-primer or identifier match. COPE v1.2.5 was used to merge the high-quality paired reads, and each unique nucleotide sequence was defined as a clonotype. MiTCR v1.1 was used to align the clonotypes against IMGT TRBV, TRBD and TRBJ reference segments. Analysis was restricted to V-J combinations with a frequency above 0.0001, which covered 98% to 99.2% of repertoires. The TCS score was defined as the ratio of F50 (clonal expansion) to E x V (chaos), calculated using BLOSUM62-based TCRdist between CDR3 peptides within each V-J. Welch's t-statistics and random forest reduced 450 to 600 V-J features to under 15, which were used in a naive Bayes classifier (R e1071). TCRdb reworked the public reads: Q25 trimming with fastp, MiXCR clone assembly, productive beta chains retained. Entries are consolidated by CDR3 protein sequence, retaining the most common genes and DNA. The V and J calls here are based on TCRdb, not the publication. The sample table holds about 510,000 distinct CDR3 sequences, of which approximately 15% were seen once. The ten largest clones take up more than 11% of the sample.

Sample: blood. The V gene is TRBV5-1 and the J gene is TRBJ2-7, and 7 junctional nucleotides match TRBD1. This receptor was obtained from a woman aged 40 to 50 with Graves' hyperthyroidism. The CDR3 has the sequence CASSEGTAYEQYF. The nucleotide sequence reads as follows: TGCGCCAGCAGCGAAGGGACAGCCTACGAGCAGTACTTC.